This is a list of T cell receptor beta chains from one sample in a study of CD8+ T cells in alopecia areata. The repertoire was sequenced with immunoSEQ multiplex PCR; TCRdb's copy has only in-frame clones and lacks some. The sample lists hundreds of thousands of clones, under 70% seen once, with approximately 1.2% in the top ten. Specimen: CD4+ T cells sorted from blood, collected around week 42, from a patient treated with tofacitinib. The receptors come from a human donor with alopecia areata. Each CDR3 is given with its conserved first and last residue. The D gene is left open where the match is weak. The size field is filled for only some rows; it gives once, few, many or a size class.

TRBJ1-5,TRBV5-6,few,NA,CASSFNGGAGNQPQHF,TGTGCCAGCAGCTTTAACGGGGGCGCGGGCAATCAGCCCCAGCATTTT
TRBJ2-7,TRBV2,NA,TRBD1,CASGGQGSYEQYF,TGTGCCAGCGGGGGACAGGGCTCCTACGAGCAGTACTTC
TRBJ2-1,TRBV27,NA,NA,CASSFGGADEQFF,TGTGCCAGCAGTTTTGGGGGGGCGGATGAGCAGTTCTTC
TRBJ2-7,TRBV2,NA,TRBD1,CASSGTAYEQYF,TGTGCCAGCAGCGGGACAGCCTACGAGCAGTACTTC
TRBJ2-7,TRBV5-1,NA,TRBD2,CASSPGTSGTPYEQYF,TGCGCCAGCAGCCCGGGGACTAGCGGGACTCCATACGAGCAGTACTTC
TRBJ1-2,TRBV30,NA,NA,CAWSDGNYGYTF,TGTGCCTGGAGCGACGGAAACTATGGCTACACCTTC
TRBJ2-1,TRBV7-3,few,NA,CASSLGGQTYNEQFF,TGTGCCAGCAGCTTAGGAGGACAAACCTACAATGAGCAGTTCTTC
TRBJ2-7,TRBV7-2,NA,TRBD2,CASSLTPSGGPYEQYF,TGTGCCAGCAGCTTAACGCCTAGCGGGGGCCCTTACGAGCAGTACTTC
TRBJ1-2,TRBV29-1,NA,TRBD1,CSVGTEIGYTF,TGCAGCGTCGGGACAGAGATTGGCTACACCTTC
TRBJ1-4,TRBV14,few,TRBD1,CASSQTGTVLEKLFF,TGTGCCAGCAGCCAAACCGGGACAGTACTAGAAAAACTGTTTTTT
TRBJ2-3,TRBV29-1,once,NA,CSPIYITDTQYF,TGCAGCCCCATCTACATCACAGATACGCAGTATTTT
TRBJ2-1,TRBV11-2,NA,NA,CASSVRSEQFF,TGTGCCAGCAGCGTAAGGAGTGAGCAGTTCTTC
TRBJ1-1,TRBV9,few,NA,CASSQKQNTEAFF,TGTGCCAGCAGCCAAAAGCAGAACACTGAAGCTTTCTTT
TRBJ1-2,TRBV10-3,NA,NA,CAIRTAGGNYGYTF,TGTGCCATCAGGACCGCCGGGGGTAACTATGGCTACACCTTC
TRBJ2-6,TRBV2,few,NA,CASSGRASGANVLTF,TGTGCCAGCAGTGGGCGCGCCTCTGGGGCCAACGTCCTGACTTTC
TRBJ1-5,TRBV30,NA,NA,CAWSVGNQPQHF,TGTGCCTGGAGTGTGGGGAATCAGCCCCAGCATTTT
TRBJ2-1,TRBV30,NA,NA,CAWSVLSRNEQFF,TGTGCCTGGAGTGTACTATCTAGGAATGAACAGTTCTTC
TRBJ2-3,TRBV19,NA,TRBD2,CASTAGLAIDTQYF,TGTGCCAGTACCGCCGGACTAGCAATAGATACGCAGTATTTT